The clone carrying this TCR beta chain was found many times. Germline V gene lookup returns CDR1 SNHLY and CDR2 FYNNEI. V dropped 7 bases and J dropped 5; count of bases not matched to a gene: 8. The CDR3 loop spans 15 amino acids. There were TCR beta CDR3 regions amplified from RNA transcripts. First-round RT-PCR of the TCR CDR3 relied on the HTBI primer set. MiXCR, applied by TCRdb to the multiplex PCR reads, yields one record per CDR3 protein. The data contain around 600,000 distinct CDR3 sequences, about 14% of them singletons. The sample belongs to a study of T cells in Graves' hyperthyroidism and ophthalmopathy.

The origin of this receptor is a woman between 50 and 59 years old with Graves' ophthalmopathy. This sequence joins TRBV2 and TRBJ2-1; TRBD1 matches at 10 bases. Sequenced sample: blood. CDR3 sequence reads: CASTEDRGSHNEQFF. The CDR3 DNA follows: TGTGCCAGCACTGAGGACAGGGGGAGCCACAATGAGCAGTTCTTC.